The source of this T cell receptor beta chain is a study of T cells in Graves' hyperthyroidism and ophthalmopathy. Study details: Initial diagnosis, before any treatment, was when peripheral blood was collected.

The TCR beta CDR3 regions underwent amplification using RNA transcripts as the source. TCR CDR3 underwent first-round RT-PCR with the HTBI primer set. TCRdb re-analysed the multiplex PCR reads in MiXCR, keeping a single row per CDR3 protein. Here the sample spans fewer than 650,000 distinct CDR3 sequences, about 15% being singletons. Whole-study results and caveats: Blood also held most thyroid clonotypes expanded beyond 0.001.

Pregnant or lactating patients were excluded, as were those with uncontrolled infection or other autoimmune disease. This clonotype was observed at least ten times. The antigen remains undetermined. Germline values: CDR1 DFQATT, CDR2 SNEGSKA (reference sequence). V shed 6 bases, J shed 9 bases, and the junction held 11 bases outside the gene matches. The length of the CDR3 is 14 residues. The genes are TRBV20-1 and TRBJ1-6; 7 nucleotides match TRBD1. Material for sequencing was blood. This receptor was identified in a woman aged 25 to 39 with Graves' hyperthyroidism that later progressed to Graves' ophthalmopathy. CDR3 nucleotides: TGCAGTGCCGCCCGCGGGACAGAGGCTTCACCCCTCCACTTT. Its translation is CSAARGTEASPLHF.